This T cell receptor (beta chain) stems from a study of T cell responses to AZD1222 COVID-19 vaccine. The protocol was immunoSEQ multiplex PCR, while the TCRdb copy is restricted to in-frame clones and leaves out a portion. The sample shows 80,000 or so clones, 70% to 90% of them seen only once. The CDR3 totals 13 residues. Germline V lookup: CDR1 SGHRS, CDR2 YFSETQ. V was trimmed by 4 bases and J by 14 bases, leaving 19 bases between them. Sequencing was performed on peripheral blood, taken on day 0 of AZD1222 vaccination. This receptor was obtained from an adult in good health. The chain carries TRBV5-1 and TRBJ2-1, with D perhaps matching TRBD1 or TRBD2 (5 bases each). CDR3: CASSPGRGRWEFF. The CDR3 coding sequence is TGCGCCAGCAGCCCCGGAAGGGGACGATGGGAGTTCTTC.